These T cell receptor beta chains were read from a single sample in a study of T cells after posttransplantation cyclophosphamide. Measured with immunoSEQ multiplex PCR; TCRdb has only the in-frame clones, and not every one. Altogether 30,000 to 35,000 clones were found in the sample, and no singletons occur. The material sequenced was PBMCs. The receptor set was obtained from a woman aged 45-65 years in good health and a related stem cell transplant donor. Each CDR3 is given with its conserved first and last residue. D genes are given only for firm matches. Clone size is not always given. Where it is, it says once, few, many or a class for expanded clones.

v_gene,abundance,d_gene,j_gene,CDR3aa,CDR3nt
TRBV5-1,many,.,TRBJ1-5,CASSLVVGHQPQHF,TGCGCCAGCAGCTTAGTGGTAGGGCATCAGCCCCAGCATTTT
TRBV7-2,.,TRBD2,TRBJ2-3,CASRFLAGGPGTDTQYF,TGTGCCAGCAGGTTTCTAGCGGGAGGGCCGGGCACAGATACGCAGTATTTT
TRBV6-5,many,TRBD1,TRBJ1-2,CASSYTWDSYGYTF,TGTGCCAGCAGTTACACCTGGGACAGCTATGGCTACACCTTC
TRBV5-1,many,.,TRBJ2-1,CASSLGAEDNEQFF,TGCGCCAGCAGCTTGGGGGCAGAAGACAATGAGCAGTTCTTC
TRBV6-1,.,TRBD1,TRBJ2-5,CASHWGQGYQETQYF,TGTGCCAGCCACTGGGGACAGGGGTATCAAGAGACCCAGTACTTC
TRBV19,many,TRBD1,TRBJ1-4,CASSADRVNEKLFF,TGTGCCAGTAGTGCGGACAGGGTCAATGAAAAACTGTTTTTT
TRBV2,many,.,TRBJ1-2,CASSELPVNYGYTF,TGTGCCAGCAGTGAACTTCCCGTCAACTATGGCTACACCTTC
TRBV29-1,.,TRBD1,TRBJ1-1,CSVATGGNTEAFF,TGCAGCGTTGCAACAGGGGGGAACACTGAAGCTTTCTTT
TRBV5-5,many,TRBD2,TRBJ2-7,CASSLVGGSNEQYF,TGTGCCAGCAGCTTGGTCGGCGGGAGCAACGAGCAGTACTTC
TRBV11-2,many,TRBD2,TRBJ2-3,CASSRGVSDTQYF,TGTGCCAGCAGCCGGGGGGTCTCGGATACGCAGTATTTT
TRBV7-6,few,TRBD1,TRBJ2-7,CASSLTGTGSYEQYF,TGTGCCAGCAGCTTAACCGGGACAGGGTCCTACGAGCAGTACTTC
TRBV9,many,TRBD2,TRBJ2-1,CASSVGTSGNYNEQFF,TGTGCCAGCAGCGTAGGAACTAGCGGGAATTACAATGAGCAGTTCTTC
TRBV6-2/TRBV6-3,many,TRBD1,TRBJ1-1,CASSPGQGGAFF,TGTGCCAGCAGCCCGGGACAGGGTGGTGCTTTCTTT
TRBV6-1,many,.,TRBJ1-5,CASSGVWAQVSQPQHF,TGTGCCAGCAGTGGGGTTTGGGCACAGGTCAGCCAGCCCCAGCATTTT
TRBV11-3,many,.,TRBJ1-1,CASSLDPGQNTEAFF,TGTGCCAGCAGCTTAGACCCCGGACAGAACACTGAAGCTTTCTTT
TRBV23-1,many,TRBD1,TRBJ1-4,CASSQSGDRYEKLFF,TGCGCCAGCAGTCAATCCGGGGACAGGTACGAAAAACTGTTTTTT
TRBV2,many,.,TRBJ2-5,CASSENRDQETQYF,TGTGCCAGCAGTGAAAACAGGGATCAAGAGACCCAGTACTTC
TRBV30,.,.,TRBJ2-5,CAWSVGPVRETQYF,TGTGCCTGGAGTGTGGGGCCAGTTCGAGAGACCCAGTACTTC
TRBV29-1,.,.,TRBJ2-1,CSARAGWRLSEQFF,TGCAGCGCCCGGGCGGGTTGGAGGTTAAGTGAGCAGTTCTTC
TRBV4-3,many,TRBD1,TRBJ2-5,CASSQGGQGTQYF,TGCGCCAGCAGCCAAGGCGGACAGGGAACCCAGTACTTC
TRBV6-6,many,.,TRBJ1-5,CASVAFGNQPQHF,TGTGCCAGCGTGGCGTTCGGGAATCAGCCCCAGCATTTT
TRBV19,many,TRBD1,TRBJ1-1,CASSRGRTGFMNTEAFF,TGTGCCAGTAGTAGAGGAAGGACAGGCTTCATGAACACTGAAGCTTTCTTT
TRBV6-1,many,TRBD2,TRBJ2-1,CASNGLAGVLDEQFF,TGTGCCAGCAACGGACTAGCGGGAGTGTTGGATGAGCAGTTCTTC
TRBV10-1,many,.,TRBJ2-5,CASSESKGRETQYF,TGCGCCAGCAGTGAGTCCAAGGGGCGGGAGACCCAGTACTTC
TRBV2,.,.,TRBJ1-2,CASSVEGVEVGYTF,TGTGCCAGCAGTGTTGAAGGGGTCGAAGTTGGCTACACCTTC
TRBV2,many,TRBD2,TRBJ2-1,CASSQREGLGFF,TGTGCCAGCTCACAGCGGGAGGGCCTTGGATTCTTC
TRBV4-2,many,TRBD1,TRBJ1-1,CASSRRADRDSTEAFF,TGTGCCAGCAGCCGCCGAGCGGACAGGGACAGCACTGAAGCTTTCTTT
TRBV5-1,many,TRBD1,TRBJ2-7,CASSPRQGPYEQYF,TGCGCCAGCAGCCCAAGACAGGGCCCCTACGAGCAGTACTTC
TRBV7-8,.,.,TRBJ1-1,CASSLAGRTPNTEAFF,TGTGCCAGCAGCTTAGCGGGAAGGACTCCGAACACTGAAGCTTTCTTT
TRBV6-1,few,.,TRBJ2-2,CASSARSGTGELFF,TGTGCCAGCAGTGCGAGGAGTGGTACCGGGGAGCTGTTTTTT
TRBV9,.,TRBD1,TRBJ1-2,CASSPDRVGGDYTF,TGTGCCAGCAGCCCAGACAGGGTAGGAGGCGACTACACCTTC
TRBV19,many,TRBD1,TRBJ1-5,CASGQGYQPQHF,TGTGCCAGTGGACAGGGATATCAGCCCCAGCATTTT
TRBV6-2/TRBV6-3,many,TRBD2,TRBJ2-7,CASRDGTSGRRIYEQYF,TGTGCCAGCAGGGACGGGACTAGCGGGAGAAGGATCTACGAGCAGTACTTC
TRBV5-6,.,TRBD1,TRBJ2-5,CASSPAGTGGLETQYF,TGTGCCAGCAGCCCGGCCGGGACAGGGGGCTTAGAGACCCAGTACTTC
TRBV6-6,.,.,TRBJ1-2,CASSQQQGIVYGYTF,TGTGCCAGCAGTCAGCAACAGGGAATAGTCTATGGCTACACCTTC
TRBV7-3,many,.,TRBJ1-5,CASSSSGGFNQPQHF,TGTGCCAGCAGCTCGAGCGGGGGCTTCAATCAGCCCCAGCATTTT
TRBV5-1,many,.,TRBJ1-4,CASSLINPPPDEKLFF,TGCGCCAGCAGCTTGATAAATCCGCCCCCGGATGAAAAACTGTTTTTT
TRBV7-2,many,TRBD2,TRBJ2-7,CASSLVGGSEQYF,TGTGCCAGCAGCTTAGTAGGCGGGAGCGAGCAGTACTTC
TRBV10-1,.,.,TRBJ1-1,CASSMRRDTEAFF,TGCGCCAGCAGTATGAGGCGGGATACTGAAGCTTTCTTT
TRBV9,many,TRBD1,TRBJ1-3,CASSVVGQGHTIYF,TGTGCCAGCAGCGTAGTGGGACAGGGACACACCATATATTTT
TRBV11-1,many,TRBD2,TRBJ2-1,CASTRTSGTSPYNEQFF,TGTGCCAGCACCAGGACTAGCGGGACCTCCCCCTACAATGAGCAGTTCTTC
TRBV9,few,.,TRBJ1-1,CASSPRAGELSEAFF,TGTGCCAGCAGCCCCCGGGCAGGGGAACTTTCTGAAGCTTTCTTT
TRBV5-1,many,.,TRBJ2-3,CASSLSGYSDTQYF,TGCGCCAGCAGCTTGTCCGGGTATTCAGATACGCAGTATTTT